Listed here is a single T cell receptor (beta chain). Its antigen remains unidentified. The data are from a study of shared clonotypes between healthy human individuals. In the naive CD8 group, cells lacked CD45RO and were positively selected for CCR7, so terminally differentiated effector memory CD45RA+ cells were left out. This CDR3 comprises 16 residues. V lost 0 bases, J lost 1 base, and 11 bases lay in between. CDR1 is SGDLS, CDR2 YYNGEE, per germline. Sequencing used immunoSEQ multiplex PCR; TCRdb keeps in-frame clones, though not all of them. Of nearly 2 million clones listed, around 96% are singletons. Study-wide results and caveats: Non-shared clonotypes displayed generation probabilities falling below those of clonotypes present in all four donors.

The J gene is TRBJ1-5, the V gene TRBV9; D possibly corresponds to TRBD1 (5 bases). This TCR was recovered from a man aged 18 to 35 in good health. The sequenced material came from naive CD8+ T cells sorted from blood. This CDR3 is CASSVVEGTSNQPQHF. The CDR3 DNA reads as TGTGCCAGCAGCGTAGTGGAGGGGACGAGCAATCAGCCCCAGCATTTT.